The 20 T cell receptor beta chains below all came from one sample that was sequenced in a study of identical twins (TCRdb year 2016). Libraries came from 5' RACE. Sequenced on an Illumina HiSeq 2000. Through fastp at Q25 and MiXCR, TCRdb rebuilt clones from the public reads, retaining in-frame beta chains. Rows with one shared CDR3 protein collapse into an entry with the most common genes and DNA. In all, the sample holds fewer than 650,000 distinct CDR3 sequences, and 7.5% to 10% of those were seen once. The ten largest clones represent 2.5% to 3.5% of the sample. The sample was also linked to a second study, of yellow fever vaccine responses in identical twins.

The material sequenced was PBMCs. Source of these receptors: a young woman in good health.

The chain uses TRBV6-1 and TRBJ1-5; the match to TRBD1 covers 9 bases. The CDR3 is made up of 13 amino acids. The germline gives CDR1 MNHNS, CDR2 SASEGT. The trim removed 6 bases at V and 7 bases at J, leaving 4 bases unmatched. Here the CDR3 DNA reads TGTGCCAGCAGAACGGACAGGGGCCAGCCCCAGCATTTT. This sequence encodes CASRTDRGQPQHF.

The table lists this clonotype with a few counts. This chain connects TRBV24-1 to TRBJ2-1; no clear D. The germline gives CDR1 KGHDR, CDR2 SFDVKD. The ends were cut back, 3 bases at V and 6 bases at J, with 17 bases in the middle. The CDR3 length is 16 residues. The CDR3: CATSDASRGDLNEQFF. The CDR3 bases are TGTGCCACCAGTGATGCCTCTAGAGGAGACCTCAATGAGCAGTTCTTC.

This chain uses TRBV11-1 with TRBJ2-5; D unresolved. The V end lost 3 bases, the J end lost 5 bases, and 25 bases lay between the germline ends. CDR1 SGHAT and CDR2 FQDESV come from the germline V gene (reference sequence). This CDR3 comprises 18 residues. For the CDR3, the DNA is TGTGCCAGCAGCTTTCTCTCTGACCTGGACCAATCATGGGAGACCCAGTACTTC. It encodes CASSFLSDLDQSWETQYF.

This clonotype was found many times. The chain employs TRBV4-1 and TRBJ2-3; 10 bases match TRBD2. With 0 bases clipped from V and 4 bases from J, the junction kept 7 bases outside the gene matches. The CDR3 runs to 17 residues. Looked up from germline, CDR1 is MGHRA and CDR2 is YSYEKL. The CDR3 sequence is CASSQDRKREGADTQYF. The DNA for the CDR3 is TGCGCCAGCAGCCAAGATCGGAAGCGGGAGGGCGCAGATACGCAGTATTTT.

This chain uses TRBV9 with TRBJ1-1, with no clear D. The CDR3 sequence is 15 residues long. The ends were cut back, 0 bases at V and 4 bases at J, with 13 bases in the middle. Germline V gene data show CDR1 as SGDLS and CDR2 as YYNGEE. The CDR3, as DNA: TGTGCCAGCAGCGTAGCGTCCGGGGTCGGCACTGAAGCTTTCTTT. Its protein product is CASSVASGVGTEAFF. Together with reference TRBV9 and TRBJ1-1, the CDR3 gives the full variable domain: DSGVTQTPKHLITATGQRVTLRCSPRSGDLSVYWYQQSLDQGLQFLIQYYNGEERAKGNILERFSAQQFPDLHSELNLSSLELGDSALYFCASSVASGVGTEAFFGQGTRLTVV.

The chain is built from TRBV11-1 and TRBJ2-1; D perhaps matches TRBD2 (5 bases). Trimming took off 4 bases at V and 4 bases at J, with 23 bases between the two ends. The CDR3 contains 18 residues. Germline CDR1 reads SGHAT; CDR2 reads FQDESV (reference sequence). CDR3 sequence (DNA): TGTGCCAGCAGCTCAAATGAGGGTGCGGCGGAAAGTTACAATGAGCAGTTCTTC. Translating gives CASSSNEGAAESYNEQFF.

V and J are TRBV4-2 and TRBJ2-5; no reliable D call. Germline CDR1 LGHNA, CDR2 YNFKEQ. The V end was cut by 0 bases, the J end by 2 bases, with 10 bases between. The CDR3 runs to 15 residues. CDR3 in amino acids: CASSQDGQIQETQYF. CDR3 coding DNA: TGTGCCAGCAGCCAAGATGGGCAGATTCAAGAGACCCAGTACTTC.

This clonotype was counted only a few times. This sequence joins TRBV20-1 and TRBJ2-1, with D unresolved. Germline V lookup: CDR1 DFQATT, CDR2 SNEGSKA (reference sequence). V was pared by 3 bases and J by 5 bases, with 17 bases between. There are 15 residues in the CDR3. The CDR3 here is CSASETAFPDNEQFF. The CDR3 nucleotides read TGCAGTGCTAGCGAAACAGCGTTCCCCGACAATGAGCAGTTCTTC.

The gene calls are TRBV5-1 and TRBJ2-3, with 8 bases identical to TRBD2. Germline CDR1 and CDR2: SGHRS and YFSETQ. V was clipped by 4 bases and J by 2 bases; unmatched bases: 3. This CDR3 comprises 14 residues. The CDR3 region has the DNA TGCGCCAGCAGCGGTAGCGGGGCCACAGATACGCAGTATTTT. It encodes CASSGSGATDTQYF.

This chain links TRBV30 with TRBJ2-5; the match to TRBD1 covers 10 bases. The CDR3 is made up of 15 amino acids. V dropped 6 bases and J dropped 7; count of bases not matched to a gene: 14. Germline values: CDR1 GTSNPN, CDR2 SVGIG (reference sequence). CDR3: CACNIPGQGFGTQYF. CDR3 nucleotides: TGTGCCTGCAACATCCCGGGACAGGGGTTCGGGACCCAGTACTTC.

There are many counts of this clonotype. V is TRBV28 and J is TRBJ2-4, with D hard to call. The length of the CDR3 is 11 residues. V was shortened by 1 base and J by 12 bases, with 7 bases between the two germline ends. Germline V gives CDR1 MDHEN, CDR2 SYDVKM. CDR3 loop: CASSLSVDQYF. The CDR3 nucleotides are TGTGCCAGCAGTTTATCGGTGGATCAGTACTTC.

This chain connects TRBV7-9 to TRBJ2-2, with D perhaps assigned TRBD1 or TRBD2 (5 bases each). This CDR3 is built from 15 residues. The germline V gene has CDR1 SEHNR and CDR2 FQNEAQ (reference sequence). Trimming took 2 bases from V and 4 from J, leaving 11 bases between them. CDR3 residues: CASSLQSGGTGELFF. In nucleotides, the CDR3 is TGTGCCAGCAGCTTACAGTCTGGGGGCACCGGGGAGCTGTTTTTT.

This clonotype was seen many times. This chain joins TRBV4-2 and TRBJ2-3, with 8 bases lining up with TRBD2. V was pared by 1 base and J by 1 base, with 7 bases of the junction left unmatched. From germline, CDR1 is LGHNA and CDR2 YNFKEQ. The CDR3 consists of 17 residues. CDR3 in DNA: TGTGCCAGCAGCCAAGGGGGTAGCGGGACTCGCACAGATACGCAGTATTTT. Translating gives CASSQGGSGTRTDTQYF.

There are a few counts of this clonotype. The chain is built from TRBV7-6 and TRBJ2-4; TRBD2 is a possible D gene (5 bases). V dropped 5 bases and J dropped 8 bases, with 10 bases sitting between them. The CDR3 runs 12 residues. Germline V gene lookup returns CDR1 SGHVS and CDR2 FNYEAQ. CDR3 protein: CASSHDGDIQYF. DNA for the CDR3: TGTGCCAGCAGCCACGACGGGGACATTCAGTACTTC.

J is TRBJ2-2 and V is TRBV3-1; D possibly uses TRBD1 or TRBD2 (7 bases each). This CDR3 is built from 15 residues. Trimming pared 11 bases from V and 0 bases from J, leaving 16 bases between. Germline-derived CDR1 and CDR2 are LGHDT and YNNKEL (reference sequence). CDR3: CAAGGVPPNTGELFF. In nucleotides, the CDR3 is TGTGCCGCAGGGGGGGTACCCCCGAACACCGGGGAGCTGTTTTTT.

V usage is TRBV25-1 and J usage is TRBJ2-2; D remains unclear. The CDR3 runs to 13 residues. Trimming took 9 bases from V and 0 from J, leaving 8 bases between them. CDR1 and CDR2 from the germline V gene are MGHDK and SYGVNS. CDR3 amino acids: CASNSPNTGELFF. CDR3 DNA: TGTGCCAGTAATAGTCCGAACACCGGGGAGCTGTTTTTT.

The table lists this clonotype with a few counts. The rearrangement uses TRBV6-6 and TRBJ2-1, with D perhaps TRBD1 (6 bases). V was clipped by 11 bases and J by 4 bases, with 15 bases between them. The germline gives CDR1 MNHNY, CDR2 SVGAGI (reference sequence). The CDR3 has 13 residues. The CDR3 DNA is TGTGCCTGCACAGGGTGGGGATACAATGAGCAGTTCTTC. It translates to CACTGWGYNEQFF.

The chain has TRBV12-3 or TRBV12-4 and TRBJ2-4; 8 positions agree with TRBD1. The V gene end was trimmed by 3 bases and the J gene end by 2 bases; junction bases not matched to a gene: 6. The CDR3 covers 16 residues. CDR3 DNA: TGTGCCAGCAGTTTTGGTCAGGGGGCCACCAAAAACATTCAGTACTTC. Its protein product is CASSFGQGATKNIQYF.

The CDR3 reads CSVGGQGANYGYTF. In DNA form, the CDR3 reads TGCAGCGTTGGTGGCCAGGGAGCTAACTATGGCTACACCTTC. The chain joins TRBV29-1 to TRBJ1-2; a weak D match, TRBD1 (5 bases). CDR3 length equals 14 residues. V shed 4 bases and J shed 0 bases, with 12 bases lying between them. The germline V gene encodes CDR1 SQVTM and CDR2 ANQGSEA.

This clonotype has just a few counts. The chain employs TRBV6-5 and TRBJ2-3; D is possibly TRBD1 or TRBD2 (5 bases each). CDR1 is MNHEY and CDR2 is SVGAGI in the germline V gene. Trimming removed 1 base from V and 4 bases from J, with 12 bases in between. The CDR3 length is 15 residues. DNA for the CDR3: TGTGCCAGCAGTTACTTGGGGGAGAACGCAGATACGCAGTATTTT. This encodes CASSYLGENADTQYF.